A single sample gave rise to the 10 T cell receptor beta chains below, sequenced in a study of cytomegalovirus exposure and HLA in healthy donors. PCR employed 60 Vbeta and 13 Jbeta primers. Data came from immunoSEQ multiplex PCR; TCRdb stores just in-frame clones and leaves some out. Found here are some 140,000 clones, roughly four fifths of them singletons; the top ten hold around 9.1%. The sequencing input was PBMCs. The receptors shown here come from a woman in her forties or fifties in good health and CMV-seropositive.

V is TRBV4-1 and J is TRBJ2-3; TRBD1 might be the D (5 bases). Germline V gene lookup returns CDR1 MGHRA and CDR2 YSYEKL. Trimming pared 4 bases from V and 0 bases from J, leaving 11 bases between. This CDR3 comprises 15 residues. The CDR3 here is CASSRGPLSTDTQYF. CDR3 sequence (DNA): TGCGCCAGCAGCCGGGGCCCCCTTAGCACAGATACGCAGTATTTT.

V is TRBV19 and J is TRBJ2-1; TRBD1 agrees at 9 bases. Germline CDR1 reads LNHDA; CDR2 reads SQIVND (reference sequence). V lost 5 bases to trimming and J lost 6 bases; unmatched junction nucleotides: 8. The CDR3 length is 15 residues. The CDR3 DNA follows: TGTGCCAGTAGTCAGCAACAGGGGGCAGGCAATGAGCAGTTCTTC. This translates into CASSQQQGAGNEQFF.

The V and J genes are TRBV4-3 and TRBJ1-1; the D gene is possibly TRBD1 (6 bases). The V end lost 5 bases, the J end lost 5 bases, and 6 bases lay between the germline ends. Germline V CDR1 and CDR2: LGHNA, YSLEER. The CDR3 runs to 11 residues. The CDR3: CASSRGTEAFF. Here the CDR3 DNA reads TGCGCCAGCAGCAGGGGGACTGAAGCTTTCTTT.

This chain links TRBV11-2 with TRBJ1-5; D is unclear. The CDR3 loop spans 15 amino acids. With 1 base removed from V and 6 bases from J, the gap between germline ends came to 13 bases. The germline gives CDR1 SGHAT, CDR2 FQNNGV. This CDR3 is CASSLVTGEGQPQHF. The DNA of the CDR3 is TGTGCCAGCAGCTTAGTAACCGGGGAGGGTCAGCCCCAGCATTTT. The full variable domain, rest sourced from reference TRBV11-2 and TRBJ1-5, is EAGVAQSPRYKIIEKRQSVAFWCNPISGHATLYWYQQILGQGPKLLIQFQNNGVVDDSQLPKDRFSAERLKGVDSTLKIQPAKLEDSAVYLCASSLVTGEGQPQHFGDGTRLSIL.

The V call is TRBV11-2, the J call TRBJ2-3; D is ambiguous. The CDR3 is 12 residues long. Per the germline V gene, CDR1 is SGHAT and CDR2 is FQNNGV. Trimming removed 0 bases at V and 8 bases at J, with 6 bases between. The CDR3 spells CASSLETGTQYF. CDR3 coding DNA: TGTGCCAGCAGCTTAGAAACCGGTACGCAGTATTTT.

CDR3 DNA: TGTGCCTGGGGTAACACGGAGATTAATTCACCCCTCCACTTT. Protein product: CAWGNTEINSPLHF. This chain uses TRBV30 with TRBJ1-6; D is undetermined. The CDR3 has 14 residues. The V and J ends lost 5 bases and 6 bases respectively, with 14 bases between them. CDR1 is GTSNPN, CDR2 SVGIG, per germline (reference sequence).

The chain couples TRBV19 to TRBJ2-7; 7 bases match TRBD2. With 5 bases clipped from V and 0 bases from J, the junction kept 4 bases outside the gene matches. From germline, CDR1 is LNHDA and CDR2 SQIVND (reference sequence). The CDR3 loop spans 14 amino acids. The CDR3 nucleotides are TGTGCCAGTAGTGGATCGGGGGGCTCCTACGAGCAGTACTTC. Translated, it gives CASSGSGGSYEQYF.

The gene calls are TRBV19 and TRBJ2-6; D unresolved. There are 18 residues in the CDR3. Germline V lookup: CDR1 LNHDA, CDR2 SQIVND (reference sequence). V dropped 5 bases and J dropped 0 bases, with 17 bases sitting between them. CDR3 residues: CASSPETWPSSGANVLTF. In DNA, the CDR3 is TGTGCCAGTAGTCCTGAGACTTGGCCGAGCTCTGGGGCCAACGTCCTGACTTTC.

Here the CDR3 DNA reads TGCAGCGTTGAACGACAGAGCTATGGCTACACCTTC. It translates to CSVERQSYGYTF. V gene TRBV29-1 combines with J gene TRBJ1-2; D is perhaps TRBD1 (5 bases). Germline CDR1 is SQVTM and CDR2 is ANQGSEA. V was cut by 2 bases and J by 4 bases, with 8 bases left in between. The CDR3 contains 12 residues.

The gene calls are TRBV5-1 and TRBJ2-1; 8 bases fit TRBD2. Germline loops: CDR1 SGHRS, CDR2 YFSETQ. The CDR3 runs 15 residues. Losses at the gene ends were 3 bases for V and 7 bases for J; bases not matched to a gene: 9. In DNA, the CDR3 is TGCGCCAGCAGCTGGGTGGGTAGCGGGGAGAATGAGCAGTTCTTC. Protein sequence: CASSWVGSGENEQFF.